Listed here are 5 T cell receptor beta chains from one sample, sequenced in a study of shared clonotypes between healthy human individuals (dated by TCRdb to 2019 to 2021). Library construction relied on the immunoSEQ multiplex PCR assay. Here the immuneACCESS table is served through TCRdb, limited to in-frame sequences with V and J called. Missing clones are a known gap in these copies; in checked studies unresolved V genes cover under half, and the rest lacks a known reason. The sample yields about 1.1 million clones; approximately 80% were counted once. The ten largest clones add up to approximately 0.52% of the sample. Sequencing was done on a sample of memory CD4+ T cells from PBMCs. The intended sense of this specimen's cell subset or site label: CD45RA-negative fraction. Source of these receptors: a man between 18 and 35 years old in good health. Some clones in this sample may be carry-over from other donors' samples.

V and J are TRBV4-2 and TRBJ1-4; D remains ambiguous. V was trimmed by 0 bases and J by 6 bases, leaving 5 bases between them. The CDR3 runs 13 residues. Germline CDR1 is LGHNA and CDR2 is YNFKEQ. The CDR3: CASSQDGYEKLFF. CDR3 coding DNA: TGTGCCAGCAGCCAAGATGGGTATGAAAAACTGTTTTTT.

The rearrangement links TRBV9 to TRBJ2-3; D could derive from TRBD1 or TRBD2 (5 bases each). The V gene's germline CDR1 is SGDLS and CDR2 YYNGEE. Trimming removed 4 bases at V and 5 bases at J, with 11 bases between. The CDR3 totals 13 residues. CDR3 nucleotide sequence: TGTGCCAGCAGCATAACTAGGGGAGATACGCAGTATTTT. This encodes CASSITRGDTQYF.

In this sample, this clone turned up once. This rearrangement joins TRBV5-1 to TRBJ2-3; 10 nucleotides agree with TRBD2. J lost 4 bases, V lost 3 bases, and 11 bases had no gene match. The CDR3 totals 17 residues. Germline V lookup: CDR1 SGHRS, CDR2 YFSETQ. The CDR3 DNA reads TGCGCCAGCAGCTACCTTCGAAGCGGGAGGGAGGCAGATACGCAGTATTTT. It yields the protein CASSYLRSGREADTQYF.

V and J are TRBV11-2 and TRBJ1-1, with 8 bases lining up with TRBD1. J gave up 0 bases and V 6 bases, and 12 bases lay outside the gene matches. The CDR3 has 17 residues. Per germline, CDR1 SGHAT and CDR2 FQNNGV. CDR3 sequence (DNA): TGTGCCAGCAGGGTAGGACAGGGTAGGCGGATGAACACTGAAGCTTTCTTT. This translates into CASRVGQGRRMNTEAFF.

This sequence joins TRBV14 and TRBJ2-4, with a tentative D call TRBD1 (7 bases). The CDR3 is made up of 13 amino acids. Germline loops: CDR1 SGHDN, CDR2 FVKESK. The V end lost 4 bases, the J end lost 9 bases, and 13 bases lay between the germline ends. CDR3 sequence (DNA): TGTGCCAGCAGCCTCTCCAGGGGGGCCATTCAGTACTTC. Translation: CASSLSRGAIQYF.